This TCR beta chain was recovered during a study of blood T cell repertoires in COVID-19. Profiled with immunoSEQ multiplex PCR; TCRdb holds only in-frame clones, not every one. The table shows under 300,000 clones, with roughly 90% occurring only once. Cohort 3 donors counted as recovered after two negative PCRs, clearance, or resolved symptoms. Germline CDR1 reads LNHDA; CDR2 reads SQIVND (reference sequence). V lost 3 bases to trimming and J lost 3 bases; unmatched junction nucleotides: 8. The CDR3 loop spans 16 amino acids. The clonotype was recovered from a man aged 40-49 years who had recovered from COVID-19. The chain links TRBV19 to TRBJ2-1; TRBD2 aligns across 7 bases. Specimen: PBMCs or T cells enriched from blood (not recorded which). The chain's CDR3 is CASSMPRRGSYNEQFF. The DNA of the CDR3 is TGTGCCAGTAGTATGCCCAGGCGGGGGAGCTACAATGAGCAGTTCTTC. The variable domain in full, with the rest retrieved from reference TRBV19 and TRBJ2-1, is DGGITQSPKYLFRKEGQNVTLSCEQNLNHDAMYWYRQDPGQGLRLIYYSQIVNDFQKGDIAEGYSVSREKKESFPLTVTSAQKNPTAFYLCASSMPRRGSYNEQFFGPGTRLTVL.